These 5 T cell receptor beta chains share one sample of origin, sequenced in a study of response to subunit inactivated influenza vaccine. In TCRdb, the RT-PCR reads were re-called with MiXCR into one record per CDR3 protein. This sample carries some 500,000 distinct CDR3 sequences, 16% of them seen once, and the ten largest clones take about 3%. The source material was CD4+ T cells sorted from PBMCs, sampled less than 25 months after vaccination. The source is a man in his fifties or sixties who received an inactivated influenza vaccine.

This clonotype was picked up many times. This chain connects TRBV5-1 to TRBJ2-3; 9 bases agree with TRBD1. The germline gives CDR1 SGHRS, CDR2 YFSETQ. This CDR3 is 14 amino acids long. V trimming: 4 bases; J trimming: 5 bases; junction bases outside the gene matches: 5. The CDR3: CASSSTGGIDTQYF. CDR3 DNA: TGCGCCAGCAGCAGTACAGGGGGCATAGATACGCAGTATTTT.

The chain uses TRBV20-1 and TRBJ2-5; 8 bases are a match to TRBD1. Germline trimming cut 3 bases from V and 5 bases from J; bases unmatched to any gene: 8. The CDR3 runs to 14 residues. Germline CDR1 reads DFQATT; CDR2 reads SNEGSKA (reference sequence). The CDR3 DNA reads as TGCAGTGCTAGGTCAGGGGGCCCCAAGGAGACCCAGTACTTC. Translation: CSARSGGPKETQYF.

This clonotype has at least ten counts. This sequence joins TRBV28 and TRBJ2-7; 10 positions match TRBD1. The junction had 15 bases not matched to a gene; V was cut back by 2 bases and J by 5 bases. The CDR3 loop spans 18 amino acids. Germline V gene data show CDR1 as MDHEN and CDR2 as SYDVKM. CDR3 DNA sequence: TGTGCCAGCAGTTTAAGATTCGACAGGGGGCTGGTAAAGAACGAGCAGTACTTC. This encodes CASSLRFDRGLVKNEQYF.

In DNA form, the CDR3 reads TGCAGTGCTAGAGACTTAGGACTAGCGGGAGGGGTTACGGCAGATACGCAGTATTTT. This encodes CSARDLGLAGGVTADTQYF. The chain uses TRBV20-1 and TRBJ2-3, with TRBD2 matching 15 bases. Unmatched junction bases numbered 11, after V lost 0 bases and J lost 4 bases. Germline V gene data show CDR1 as DFQATT and CDR2 as SNEGSKA (reference sequence). The CDR3 spans 19 residues.

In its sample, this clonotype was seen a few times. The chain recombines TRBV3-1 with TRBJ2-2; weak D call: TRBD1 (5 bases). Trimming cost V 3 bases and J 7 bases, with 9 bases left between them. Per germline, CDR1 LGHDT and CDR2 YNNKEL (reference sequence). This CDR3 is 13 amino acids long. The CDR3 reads CASSQQGIGELFF. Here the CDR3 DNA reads TGTGCCAGCAGCCAGCAGGGAATCGGGGAGCTGTTTTTT.